There are a few counts of the clone carrying this TCR beta chain. Its specificity is unknown. This sample is drawn from a study of cytomegalovirus exposure and HLA in healthy donors. Study-level background: Researchers found that approximately 80% of some 400 genotyped donors fell within the Caucasian-associated ancestry cluster. Notes on the study in general: A later look showed TCR association rates differing by HLA locus, highest for DRB1 and lowest for HLA-C.

This CDR3 has 16 residues. The V gene's germline CDR1 is KGHSH and CDR2 LQKENI. Trimming cost V 4 bases and J 0 bases; bases outside gene matches: 4. The PCR used 60 Vbeta and 13 Jbeta primers. Profiling relied on immunoSEQ multiplex PCR, and the TCRdb table lists in-frame clones only, not all of them. The profile shows over 150,000 clones, over 70% of them singletons. Healthy donors of bone marrow made up the group. The sequence was collected from a man aged 25 to 45 in good health and CMV-seropositive. The chain uses TRBV18 and TRBJ1-5; TRBD1 aligns across 9 bases. Material for sequencing was PBMCs. DNA of the CDR3: TGTGCCAGCTCACGGACAGGGGATTATAGCAATCAGCCCCAGCATTTT. It specifies CASSRTGDYSNQPQHF.